This T cell receptor beta chain was found in a study of cytomegalovirus exposure and HLA in healthy donors. Study results and limitations: Associated with cytomegalovirus, according to the listing, were 150 to 200 TCR beta chains. The finding came from a later analysis; first-cohort TCR clusters tended to co-occur in the 95 to 150 validation repertoires.

Comments on this clone: What it binds is unknown.

Germline V CDR1 and CDR2: LNHDA, SQIVND (reference sequence). The V segment lost 5 bases and the J segment 5 bases; nucleotides outside the gene matches: 7. This CDR3 contains 14 residues. Sequenced by immunoSEQ multiplex PCR; TCRdb stores in-frame clones only, minus some. The repertoire includes 150,000 to 200,000 clones, approximately 96% of them detected once, and 0.89% sits in the top ten. This TCR came from a woman younger than 30 in good health and CMV-seronegative. Sequencing input: PBMCs. The chain joins TRBV19 to TRBJ2-5; 8 bases fit TRBD1. This chain's CDR3 is CASSLGQGAETQYF. The CDR3 nucleotides are TGTGCCAGTAGTCTCGGTCAGGGGGCCGAGACCCAGTACTTC.